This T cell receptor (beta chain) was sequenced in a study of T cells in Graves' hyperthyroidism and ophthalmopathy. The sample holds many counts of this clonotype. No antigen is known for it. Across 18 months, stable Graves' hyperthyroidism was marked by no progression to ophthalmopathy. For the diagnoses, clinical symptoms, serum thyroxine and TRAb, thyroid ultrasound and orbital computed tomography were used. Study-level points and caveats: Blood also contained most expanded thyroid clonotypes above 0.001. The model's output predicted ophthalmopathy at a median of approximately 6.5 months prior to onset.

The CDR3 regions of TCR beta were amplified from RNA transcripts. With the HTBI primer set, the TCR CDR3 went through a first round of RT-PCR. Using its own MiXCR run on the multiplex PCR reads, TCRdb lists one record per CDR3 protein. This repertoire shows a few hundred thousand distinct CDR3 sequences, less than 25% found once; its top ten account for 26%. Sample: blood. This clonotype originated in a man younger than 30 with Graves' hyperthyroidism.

The CDR3 DNA reads TGTGCCAGCAGTGAGCTCAGGAGCACCGGGGAGCTGTTTTTT. Its protein product is CASSELRSTGELFF. The chain links TRBV6-1 to TRBJ2-2; the D is unclear. The germline V and J ends were trimmed by 3 bases and 4 bases, with 9 bases remaining between them. The CDR3 spans 14 residues. Germline V gene sequence: CDR1 MNHNS, CDR2 SASEGT.